This TCR beta chain was identified in a study of early T cells in non-severe SARS-CoV-2 infection. The protocol attached unique molecular identifiers to individual cDNA molecules. TCRdb re-derived calls from the 5' RACE reads in MiXCR, one entry per CDR3 protein. The table includes nearly 90,000 distinct CDR3 sequences, 13% to 15% detected once. The germline V gene has CDR1 LGHDT and CDR2 YNNKEL (reference sequence). The CDR3 length is 13 residues. V was clipped by 5 bases and J by 15 bases, with 20 bases between them. This clonotype came up a few times. The sample was whole blood. The V call is TRBV3-1, the J call TRBJ2-1; TRBD2 might be the D (6 bases). The sequence was obtained from an adult who was a healthcare worker with PCR-confirmed SARS-CoV-2 infection or an uninfected control (not recorded which). DNA of the CDR3: TGTGCCAGCAGCAACACCATAGCGGAAAGCAGGTTCTTC. Protein product: CASSNTIAESRFF.